This note documents a single TCR beta chain sequence. The germline CDR1 and CDR2 sequences are SGHVS and FQNEAQ. Trimming took 5 bases from V and 8 from J; bases not matched to a gene: 16. CDR3 length: 16 amino acids. RNA transcripts were the template for amplifying TCR beta CDR3 regions. The HTBI primer set was used in a first-round RT-PCR of the TCR CDR3. TCRdb re-analysed the multiplex PCR reads in MiXCR, keeping a single row per CDR3 protein. The table has under 550,000 distinct CDR3 sequences, roughly 15% seen once. The data originate from a study of T cells in Graves' hyperthyroidism and ophthalmopathy.

This clonotype originated in a woman aged 18-35 years with Graves' hyperthyroidism. The sequenced material came from blood. The V and J genes are TRBV7-8 and TRBJ1-2, with 8 bases lining up with TRBD1. Here the CDR3 DNA reads TGTGCCAGCAGCCAGAGGTCAGGGGGCGCGTTGCAAGGCTACACCTTC. It encodes CASSQRSGGALQGYTF.